This TCR beta chain was identified during a study of radiation and T cells in renal cell carcinoma. Study-level points and caveats: Without pretreatment biopsies, baseline tumor clonotype presence was undetermined.

Treatment indicated: 15 Gy SBRT to primary tumor, nephrectomy 4 weeks later. Nephrectomy followed 15 Gy stereotactic body radiation by 4 weeks. The method was immunoSEQ multiplex PCR; TCRdb's version includes in-frame clones alone and lacks a portion of them. The sample lists about 15,000 clones; 55% to 70% were seen once. The CDR3 spans 13 residues. Trimming removed 2 bases from V and 7 bases from J, with 9 bases in between. Germline V gene sequence: CDR1 SNHLY, CDR2 FYNNEI. The sample holds one count of this clone. As yet, its antigen is unknown. This clonotype was sampled from a woman in her seventies with renal cell carcinoma. The sequencing here drew on tumor tissue, taken from a patient whose treatment included radiotherapy and nephrectomy. The chain links TRBV2 to TRBJ2-1; the D gene is possibly TRBD1 (5 bases). The CDR3 DNA reads TGTGCCAGCAGTGAACGCAGGGTAAATGAGCAGTTCTTC. Translation gives CASSERRVNEQFF.